These 30 T cell receptor beta chains were all obtained from the same sample, sequenced in a study of shared clonotypes between healthy human individuals. CD45RO-negative, CCR7-positively selected cells formed the naive CD8 fraction, excluding terminally differentiated effector memory CD45RA+ cells. Produced via immunoSEQ multiplex PCR; TCRdb's table is partial and in-frame only. This table holds roughly 2.1 million clones, just over 90% found once. Sequences were obtained from naive CD8+ T cells from PBMCs. The receptors come from a man aged 18 to 30 in good health. Some clones in this sample may be carry-over from other donors' samples.

V gene TRBV15 combines with J gene TRBJ1-4; unclear D gene. Germline CDR1 reads LNHNV; CDR2 reads YYDKDF (reference sequence). CDR3 size: 15 residues. Trimming left V 4 bases short and J 7 bases short, with 16 bases between. CDR3 loop: CATSTPEVMGEKLFF. The CDR3 region has the DNA TGTGCCACCAGCACGCCCGAGGTCATGGGTGAAAAACTGTTTTTT.

The J gene is TRBJ2-1, the V gene TRBV7-9, with D possibly being TRBD2 (6 bases). CDR3 length: 19 residues. The V end lost 5 bases, the J end lost 3 bases, and 26 bases lay between the germline ends. Germline V gene lookup returns CDR1 SEHNR and CDR2 FQNEAQ (reference sequence). The CDR3 reads CASSTHRLVEVHLYNEQFF. CDR3 sequence (DNA): TGTGCCAGCAGCACCCACCGACTAGTTGAGGTCCATCTCTACAATGAGCAGTTCTTC.

The chain uses TRBV2 and TRBJ2-7, with unresolved D. The germline V gene encodes CDR1 SNHLY and CDR2 FYNNEI. The CDR3 is 13 residues long. The germline V and J ends were trimmed by 6 bases and 0 bases, with 9 bases remaining between them. The CDR3 reads CASRDPNSYEQYF. CDR3 coding DNA: TGTGCCAGCAGGGACCCAAACTCCTACGAGCAGTACTTC.

The rearrangement uses TRBV5-6 and TRBJ2-4; 13 bases match TRBD2. This CDR3 has 17 residues. CDR1 and CDR2 (germline): SGHDT, YYEEEE. With V trimmed by 2 bases and J by 6 bases, 8 bases remained unmatched. This CDR3 is CASSLRTSGRSRNIQYF. The CDR3, as DNA: TGTGCCAGCAGCTTAAGGACTAGCGGGAGAAGTAGAAACATTCAGTACTTC.

V gene TRBV5-4 combines with J gene TRBJ2-7; 10 positions agree with TRBD1. The CDR3 totals 15 residues. Germline-derived CDR1 and CDR2 are SGHNT and YYREEE (reference sequence). With V trimmed by 3 bases and J by 3 bases, 6 bases remained unmatched. DNA for the CDR3: TGTGCCAGCAGCTCTCGGACAGGGGGGCGCTACGAGCAGTACTTC. Residues: CASSSRTGGRYEQYF. The full variable domain, in which reference TRBV5-4 and TRBJ2-7 provide the parts outside the CDR3, is ETGVTQSPTHLIKTRGQQVTLRCSSQSGHNTVSWYQQALGQGPQFIFQYYREEENGRGNFPPRFSGLQFPNYSSELNVNALELDDSALYLCASSSRTGGRYEQYFGPGTRLTVT.

The J gene is TRBJ2-5, the V gene TRBV7-9; D is unresolved. Germline values: CDR1 SEHNR, CDR2 FQNEAQ (reference sequence). CDR3 length equals 15 residues. Trimming stripped 5 bases from V and 5 bases from J, with 18 bases between. The CDR3 nucleotides are TGTGCCAGCAGCCCTCCGACCTCTCGATTCGAGACCCAGTACTTC. Encoded protein: CASSPPTSRFETQYF. The whole variable domain, remainder taken from reference TRBV7-9 and TRBJ2-5, is DTGVSQNPRHKITKRGQNVTFRCDPISEHNRLYWYRQTLGQGPEFLTYFQNEAQLEKSRLLSDRFSAERPKGSFSTLEIQRTEQGDSAMYLCASSPPTSRFETQYFGPGTRLLVL.

This chain uses TRBV28 with TRBJ2-7; the D is unclear. Germline V lookup: CDR1 MDHEN, CDR2 SYDVKM. This CDR3 comprises 14 residues. The V end lost 5 bases, the J end lost 4 bases, and 15 bases lay between the germline ends. This CDR3 reads CASSRWLILYEQYF. The CDR3 DNA is TGTGCCAGCAGTCGTTGGCTGATTTTATACGAGCAGTACTTC.

This chain uses TRBV29-1 with TRBJ2-7; 7 bases are a match to TRBD1. The V gene end was trimmed by 4 bases and the J gene end by 0 bases; junction bases not matched to a gene: 3. The CDR3 extends over 13 amino acids. The V gene's germline CDR1 is SQVTM and CDR2 ANQGSEA. CDR3 amino acids: CSVVGDSSYEQYF. DNA for the CDR3: TGCAGCGTTGTTGGGGACAGCTCCTACGAGCAGTACTTC.

With respect to this clone: Other nucleotide sequences in the sample specify the same CDR3. This rearrangement joins TRBV27 to TRBJ1-4, with 7 nucleotides matching TRBD1. V lost 6 bases to trimming and J lost 7 bases; unmatched junction nucleotides: 8. The CDR3 covers 14 residues. Germline CDR1 reads MNHEY; CDR2 reads SMNVEV (reference sequence). CDR3 sequence: CASSLQGLGEKLFF. The CDR3, as DNA: TGTGCCAGCAGCCTACAGGGGTTAGGTGAAAAACTGTTTTTT.

The V and J genes are TRBV9 and TRBJ2-7; D ambiguous. Germline lookup yields CDR1 SGDLS and CDR2 YYNGEE. V was shortened by 0 bases and J by 1 base, with 11 bases between the two germline ends. This CDR3 spans 15 amino acids. CDR3 amino acids: CASSVAASFSYEQYF. For the CDR3, the DNA is TGTGCCAGCAGCGTAGCGGCCAGTTTTTCCTACGAGCAGTACTTC.

This chain joins TRBV27 and TRBJ2-2; 8 positions agree with TRBD2. The CDR3 totals 19 residues. V trimming: 6 bases; J trimming: 6 bases; junction bases outside the gene matches: 21. Germline V gene sequence: CDR1 MNHEY, CDR2 SMNVEV (reference sequence). Here the CDR3 DNA reads TGTGCCAGCAGCCCTTACTCTAGCGGGTTCGATATTCGGTCCGGGGAGCTGTTTTTT. Translation: CASSPYSSGFDIRSGELFF.

The V call is TRBV4-1, the J call TRBJ1-5, with a possible D match to TRBD1 (5 bases). Trimming pared 6 bases from V and 7 bases from J, leaving 19 bases between. Germline V gene data show CDR1 as MGHRA and CDR2 as YSYEKL. This CDR3 region has 15 residues. The CDR3 region is CASRPGRGRGQPQHF. The DNA for the CDR3 is TGCGCCAGCAGGCCCGGTCGGGGACGCGGGCAGCCCCAGCATTTT.

The genes are TRBV7-2 and TRBJ2-7; 8 bases line up with TRBD1. V was pared by 4 bases and J by 3 bases, with 2 bases of the junction left unmatched. Germline V gene lookup returns CDR1 SGHTA and CDR2 FQGNSA. This CDR3 comprises 13 residues. The CDR3 is CASSSDRGYEQYF. In DNA form, the CDR3 reads TGTGCCAGCAGCTCAGACAGGGGCTACGAGCAGTACTTC. Full variable domain (outside the CDR3, taken from reference TRBV7-2 and TRBJ2-7): GAGVSQSPSNKVTEKGKDVELRCDPISGHTALYWYRQSLGQGLEFLIYFQGNSAPDKSGLPSDRFSAERTGGSVSTLTIQRTQQEDSAVYLCASSSDRGYEQYFGPGTRLTVT.

This rearrangement joins TRBV5-5 to TRBJ1-4, with D tentatively TRBD1 (5 bases). CDR1 and CDR2 (germline): SGHKS, YYEKEE (reference sequence). V shed 4 bases and J shed 2 bases, with 12 bases lying between them. This CDR3 spans 15 amino acids. The CDR3 spells CASSPAGGTNEKLFF. The CDR3, as DNA: TGTGCCAGCAGCCCAGCCGGGGGTACTAATGAAAAACTGTTTTTT.

The chain carries TRBV9 and TRBJ2-7, with D perhaps matching TRBD1 (7 bases). CDR1 SGDLS and CDR2 YYNGEE come from the germline V gene. The CDR3 contains 14 residues. Trimming left V 0 bases short and J 8 bases short, with 15 bases between. The CDR3 sequence is CASSVDSGGLKQYF. The CDR3 DNA is TGTGCCAGCAGCGTAGATTCAGGGGGGTTGAAGCAGTACTTC.

The V gene is TRBV4-1, the J gene TRBJ2-7; 11 bases align to TRBD2. The V and J ends lost 3 bases and 0 bases, in that order; junction bases with no gene match: 7. From germline, CDR1 is MGHRA and CDR2 YSYEKL. The CDR3 runs 17 residues. Here the CDR3 reads CASSHIPGTSGSYEQYF. The CDR3 nucleotides read TGCGCCAGCAGCCACATCCCTGGGACTAGCGGCTCCTACGAGCAGTACTTC.

The rearrangement uses TRBV6-5 and TRBJ1-2; TRBD1 aligns across 8 bases. In germline, CDR1 is MNHEY, CDR2 SVGAGI. The ends lost 5 bases at V and 5 bases at J; junction bases unmatched: 7. The CDR3 runs to 14 residues. The CDR3 bases are TGTGCCAGCAGTCTGGGACAGGCGAATTATGGCTACACCTTC. Residues: CASSLGQANYGYTF.

In nucleotides, the CDR3 is TGTGCCTGGAACCACGGGACACGTCTCAATGAGCAGTTCTTC. It encodes CAWNHGTRLNEQFF. The V and J genes are TRBV30 and TRBJ2-1; D might be TRBD1 (6 bases). The V gene lost 4 bases and the J gene lost 6 bases, with 16 bases spanning the gap. The CDR3 totals 14 residues. In germline, CDR1 is GTSNPN, CDR2 SVGIG (reference sequence).

This chain links TRBV6-5 with TRBJ1-4; tentatively, D is TRBD1 (6 bases). CDR1 and CDR2 from the germline V gene are MNHEY and SVGAGI. The CDR3 extends over 13 amino acids. The V gene lost 1 base and the J gene lost 8 bases, with 8 bases spanning the gap. The CDR3 loop reads CASSYLQGEKLFF. DNA for the CDR3: TGTGCCAGCAGTTACTTACAGGGAGAAAAACTGTTTTTT.

The chain joins TRBV27 to TRBJ1-4; D remains unclear. The CDR3 covers 14 residues. V lost 2 bases to trimming and J lost 7 bases, with 11 bases between them. Looked up from germline, CDR1 is MNHEY and CDR2 is SMNVEV (reference sequence). The CDR3, as DNA: TGTGCCAGCAGTTTACGGGCCGGCGGTGAAAAACTGTTTTTT. It codes for CASSLRAGGEKLFF.

The rearrangement joins TRBV25-1 to TRBJ1-5; weak D call: TRBD1 (6 bases). The CDR3 contains 15 residues. Looked up from germline, CDR1 is MGHDK and CDR2 is SYGVNS. V lost 1 base, J lost 2 bases, and 9 bases lay in between. Written as DNA, the CDR3 is TGTGCCAGCAGTGAATGCTCAGGGGGCAATCAGCCCCAGCATTTT. Its protein is CASSECSGGNQPQHF.

The chain has TRBV25-1 and TRBJ1-4; D unresolved. CDR1 is MGHDK and CDR2 is SYGVNS in the germline V gene. V was trimmed by 0 bases and J by 7 bases, leaving 18 bases between them. CDR3 length equals 17 residues. The CDR3 bases are TGTGCCAGCAGTGAATATATTCATGGAGTAGGCGGTGAAAAACTGTTTTTT. As protein: CASSEYIHGVGGEKLFF.

This clone was found once. The chain recombines TRBV5-1 with TRBJ1-1; perhaps TRBD1 as D (5 bases). V lost 0 bases and J 6 bases, leaving 15 bases between the germline ends. In germline, CDR1 is SGHRS, CDR2 YFSETQ. CDR3 length: 15 amino acids. CDR3 sequence (DNA): TGCGCCAGCAGCTTGGGGGAGGGCAGGGCAGCTGAAGCTTTCTTT. It codes for CASSLGEGRAAEAFF.

The chain is built from TRBV28 and TRBJ2-7, with 8 positions matching TRBD1. J was trimmed by 2 bases and V by 5 bases; bases with no gene match: 14. This CDR3 comprises 17 residues. Germline V lookup: CDR1 MDHEN, CDR2 SYDVKM. The CDR3 DNA sequence: TGTGCCAGCAGTCCCCTGACTGGACAGGGTCGAACCTACGAGCAGTACTTC. Translating it yields CASSPLTGQGRTYEQYF.

This rearrangement joins TRBV5-1 to TRBJ2-7; D gene unclear. Germline values: CDR1 SGHRS, CDR2 YFSETQ. Trimming stripped 0 bases from V and 3 bases from J, with 10 bases between. CDR3 length: 14 residues. CDR3 region: CASSLGVEHYEQYF. CDR3 nucleotides: TGCGCCAGCAGCTTGGGGGTAGAACACTACGAGCAGTACTTC.

In this sample, this clone turned up once. The chain recombines TRBV7-2 with TRBJ2-5; 14 bases align to TRBD2. CDR3 length: 19 amino acids. Germline V lookup: CDR1 SGHTA, CDR2 FQGNSA. Trimming cost V 5 bases and J 3 bases; bases outside gene matches: 14. Here the CDR3 reads CASSTRYMGTSGREETQYF. The CDR3 nucleotides are TGTGCCAGCAGCACGAGATATATGGGGACTAGCGGGAGAGAAGAGACCCAGTACTTC.

The chain employs TRBV7-9 and TRBJ2-5; 8 nucleotides match TRBD2. TRBJ2-7 explains the end of the DNA better; the J call may be wrong. The CDR3 runs 13 residues. CDR1 SEHNR and CDR2 FQNEAQ come from the germline V gene (reference sequence). CDR3 nucleotides: TGTGCCAGCACCGAAGGACTAGCTGGCGAGCAGTACTTC. Its protein product is CASTEGLAGEQYF.

A note on this clone: Distinct nucleotide sequences in the sample also encode this CDR3. The V gene is TRBV28, the J gene TRBJ2-7; a weak D match, TRBD1 (5 bases). The germline CDR1 and CDR2 sequences are MDHEN and SYDVKM. Trimming took off 3 bases at V and 2 bases at J, with 8 bases between the two ends. CDR3 size: 13 residues. The CDR3 is CASSLGRTYEQYF. DNA for the CDR3: TGTGCCAGCAGTTTGGGGCGGACCTACGAGCAGTACTTC. Filled out from reference TRBV28 and TRBJ2-7, the complete variable domain reads DVKVTQSSRYLVKRTGEKVFLECVQDMDHENMFWYRQDPGLGLRLIYFSYDVKMKEKGDIPEGYSVSREKKERFSLILESASTNQTSMYLCASSLGRTYEQYFGPGTRLTVT.

This clone has more than one count but fewer than ten. The chain is built from TRBV27 and TRBJ1-1, with D unclear. The germline CDR1 and CDR2 sequences are MNHEY and SMNVEV (reference sequence). The CDR3 contains 14 residues. V dropped 3 bases and J dropped 5 bases, with 13 bases sitting between them. The CDR3 DNA sequence: TGTGCCAGCAGTTTCCCAGGTCCCGGGACTGAAGCTTTCTTT. It encodes CASSFPGPGTEAFF.

This rearrangement joins TRBV7-8 to TRBJ1-1; 8 positions match TRBD1. The V gene's germline CDR1 is SGHVS and CDR2 FQNEAQ. There are 14 residues in the CDR3. The trim removed 4 bases at V and 6 bases at J, leaving 7 bases unmatched. CDR3 coding DNA: TGTGCCAGCAGCTCAGACAGGGGTAGCGCTGAAGCTTTCTTT. It encodes CASSSDRGSAEAFF.